One sample yielded the 23 T cell receptor beta chains listed below, sequenced in a study of blood T cell repertoires in COVID-19. This table comes from immunoSEQ multiplex PCR, and its TCRdb copy is limited to in-frame clones, with some not included. The table includes approximately 170,000 clones, about 92% detected once. The sequenced sample consisted of peripheral blood. These TCRs come from a man in his 60s with active or convalescent COVID-19.

V and J are TRBV11-3 and TRBJ1-5; 9 bases line up with TRBD1. The CDR3 extends over 17 amino acids. The trim removed 5 bases at V and 2 bases at J, leaving 10 bases unmatched. Germline V gene data show CDR1 as SGHNT and CDR2 as YENEEA. CDR3 in amino acids: CASSPRSDRGRNQPQHF. CDR3 in DNA: TGTGCCAGCAGCCCTCGGTCGGACAGGGGACGCAATCAGCCCCAGCATTTT.

This chain uses TRBV24-1 with TRBJ2-7; tentative D call: TRBD1 (6 bases). V was shortened by 4 bases and J by 9 bases, with 12 bases between the two germline ends. CDR1 and CDR2 from the germline V gene are KGHDR and SFDVKD. This CDR3 is built from 12 residues. The chain's CDR3 is CATSDIKGVQYF. In nucleotides, the CDR3 is TGTGCCACCAGTGACATAAAGGGGGTGCAGTACTTC.

Here the CDR3 DNA reads TGCGCCAGCAGCTTGGCCCGGACAGGGGGGTATTTGATGAACACTGAAGCTTTCTTT. Protein product: CASSLARTGGYLMNTEAFF. The rearrangement links TRBV5-1 to TRBJ1-1; 10 bases agree with TRBD1. The CDR3 loop spans 19 amino acids. Germline V gives CDR1 SGHRS, CDR2 YFSETQ. V was clipped by 0 bases and J by 0 bases; unmatched bases: 11.

V and J are TRBV7-6 and TRBJ2-1; TRBD2 matches 11 bases. The CDR3 extends over 16 amino acids. V lost 1 base and J lost 5; bases outside the gene matches: 4. CDR1 and CDR2 from the germline V gene are SGHVS and FNYEAQ. The CDR3 is CASSLGGLAVDNEQFF. The CDR3 nucleotides read TGTGCCAGCAGCTTAGGGGGACTAGCGGTTGACAATGAGCAGTTCTTC.

This clone was observed a single time. The chain uses TRBV6-1 and TRBJ2-2, with TRBD2 matching over 7 bases. The CDR3 extends over 15 amino acids. V was pared by 2 bases and J by 4 bases, with 4 bases of the junction left unmatched. CDR1 and CDR2 from the germline V gene are MNHNS and SASEGT. The CDR3 loop is CASSETRGTTGELFF. The CDR3 bases are TGTGCCAGCAGTGAAACGCGGGGGACCACCGGGGAGCTGTTTTTT.

This clone has just one count. V usage is TRBV5-1 and J usage is TRBJ1-1; maybe TRBD1 (6 bases). CDR3 length equals 12 residues. V gave up 4 bases and J gave up 13 bases, with 17 bases separating them. CDR1 and CDR2 from the germline V gene are SGHRS and YFSETQ. The CDR3 is CASSPIGTRGFF. The CDR3 DNA sequence: TGCGCCAGCAGCCCTATCGGGACACGGGGTTTCTTT. The full variable domain, rest sourced from reference TRBV5-1 and TRBJ1-1, is KAGVTQTPRYLIKTRGQQVTLSCSPISGHRSVSWYQQTPGQGLQFLFEYFSETQRNKGNFPGRFSGRQFSNSRSEMNVSTLELGDSALYLCASSPIGTRGFFGQGTRLTVV.

V gene TRBV10-3 combines with J gene TRBJ2-2; 8 bases are a match to TRBD1. CDR1 is ENHRY, CDR2 SYGVKD, per germline. CDR3 length equals 18 residues. V trimming: 0 bases; J trimming: 2 bases; junction bases outside the gene matches: 8. CDR3 region: CAISESMGQAKNTGELFF. In nucleotides, the CDR3 is TGTGCCATCAGTGAGTCTATGGGACAGGCGAAAAACACCGGGGAGCTGTTTTTT.

This clone was recorded a few times. The chain employs TRBV5-5 and TRBJ1-6; 7 bases map to TRBD1. This CDR3 is built from 14 residues. Trimming removed 3 bases from V and 9 bases from J; junction bases left unmatched: 6. CDR1 and CDR2 (germline): SGHKS, YYEKEE (reference sequence). DNA for the CDR3: TGTGCCAGCAGCTCAGGACAGGAAAGTTCACCCCTCCACTTT. Translated, it gives CASSSGQESSPLHF. The full variable domain, rest sourced from reference TRBV5-5 and TRBJ1-6, is DAGVTQSPTHLIKTRGQQVTLRCSPISGHKSVSWYQQVLGQGPQFIFQYYEKEERGRGNFPDRFSARQFPNYSSELNVNALLLGDSALYLCASSSGQESSPLHFGNGTRLTVT.

This sequence joins TRBV15 and TRBJ1-5; D not certain. Trimming left V 3 bases short and J 6 bases short, with 9 bases between. CDR1 and CDR2 from the germline V gene are LNHNV and YYDKDF (reference sequence). This CDR3 spans 13 amino acids. The chain's CDR3 is CATSRELGQPQHF. Here the CDR3 DNA reads TGTGCCACCAGCAGGGAACTAGGTCAGCCCCAGCATTTT.

This chain connects TRBV5-4 to TRBJ1-2; D may be TRBD1 (5 bases). Per the germline V gene, CDR1 is SGHNT and CDR2 is YYREEE (reference sequence). CDR3 length: 14 residues. Trimming removed 0 bases at V and 4 bases at J, with 10 bases between. Here the CDR3 reads CASSLARGAYGYTF. CDR3 bases: TGTGCCAGCAGCTTGGCTCGTGGGGCCTATGGCTACACCTTC.

The chain joins TRBV5-1 to TRBJ1-2; D is undetermined. CDR3 size: 16 residues. CDR1 and CDR2 from the germline V gene are SGHRS and YFSETQ. Deletions cut 4 bases from V and 8 bases from J, with 24 bases between. In DNA form, the CDR3 reads TGCGCCAGCAGCCAAAGCCCCTCAACAGTTATAAAGGGCTACACCTTC. This gives the protein CASSQSPSTVIKGYTF.

The chain uses TRBV6-6 and TRBJ1-4, with TRBD1 matching over 7 bases. Germline values: CDR1 MNHNY, CDR2 SVGAGI (reference sequence). The length of the CDR3 is 15 residues. Unmatched junction bases numbered 9, after V lost 6 bases and J lost 5 bases. The CDR3 loop reads CASSPMRGGNEKLFF. CDR3 bases: TGTGCCAGCAGCCCAATGAGAGGGGGCAATGAAAAACTGTTTTTT.

The chain carries TRBV7-9 and TRBJ1-2; 7 bases fit TRBD1. V was pared by 1 base and J by 14 bases, with 16 bases of the junction left unmatched. CDR3 size: 15 residues. Germline V gene sequence: CDR1 SEHNR, CDR2 FQNEAQ (reference sequence). CDR3 sequence reads: CASSLGPTTGVDLTF. CDR3 in DNA: TGTGCCAGCAGCTTAGGCCCCACTACAGGGGTAGATCTAACCTTC.

This sequence joins TRBV14 and TRBJ2-1; 7 nucleotides line up with TRBD2. Germline V gene data show CDR1 as SGHDN and CDR2 as FVKESK. Trimming at V came to 0 bases and at J to 5 bases, leaving 7 bases not matched to a gene. CDR3 length equals 16 residues. CDR3 sequence (DNA): TGTGCCAGCAGCCAAGATCGACTAGCCAGGAACAATGAGCAGTTCTTC. Protein product: CASSQDRLARNNEQFF.

V usage is TRBV5-4 and J usage is TRBJ2-3; tentative D call: TRBD2 (6 bases). V shed 4 bases and J shed 0 bases, with 15 bases lying between them. This CDR3 has 16 amino acids. CDR1 and CDR2 from the germline V gene are SGHNT and YYREEE (reference sequence). CDR3 nucleotide sequence: TGTGCCAGCAGCCGGGACTCGCGGATTAGCACAGATACGCAGTATTTT. Its translation is CASSRDSRISTDTQYF.

This clone was observed once. The chain recombines TRBV4-1 with TRBJ2-7; TRBD2 agrees at 9 bases. Germline assignment: CDR1 MGHRA and CDR2 YSYEKL. The CDR3 is 17 residues long. The V and J ends lost 3 bases and 6 bases, in that order; junction bases with no gene match: 15. The CDR3 is CASSHNSAGGLRSEQYF. In DNA form, the CDR3 reads TGCGCCAGCAGCCATAATTCGGCGGGAGGGCTTCGGAGCGAGCAGTACTTC.

The rearrangement joins TRBV10-3 to TRBJ2-2, with 11 bases aligning to TRBD2. The germline V gene has CDR1 ENHRY and CDR2 SYGVKD. With 4 bases clipped from V and 6 bases from J, the junction kept 4 bases outside the gene matches. This CDR3 contains 15 residues. CDR3 sequence (DNA): TGTGCCATCAGTGCAACTAGCGGGAGCGCCGGGGAGCTGTTTTTT. Its translation is CAISATSGSAGELFF.

This clone has just one count. The rearrangement links TRBV7-2 to TRBJ2-1, with D possibly matching TRBD1 (5 bases). CDR3 size: 16 residues. The germline V gene has CDR1 SGHTA and CDR2 FQGNSA. Trimming removed 6 bases from V and 2 bases from J, with 17 bases in between. CDR3: CASSPIWGIAYNEQFF. The CDR3 DNA is TGTGCCAGCAGTCCGATATGGGGCATCGCCTACAATGAGCAGTTCTTC.

This chain connects TRBV19 to TRBJ1-4; D possibly corresponds to TRBD1 (6 bases). Looked up from germline, CDR1 is LNHDA and CDR2 is SQIVND (reference sequence). The CDR3 covers 15 residues. With 4 bases removed from V and 8 bases from J, the gap between germline ends came to 17 bases. The CDR3 reads CASSTRGGLEEKLFF. CDR3 nucleotide sequence: TGTGCCAGTAGTACCCGGGGGGGCCTGGAAGAAAAACTGTTTTTT.

The CDR3 DNA follows: TGTGCCAGCAGCTTGGATCTCGGGACAGGGATTCGCACAGATACGCAGTATTTT. This translates into CASSLDLGTGIRTDTQYF. This sequence joins TRBV5-5 and TRBJ2-3, with TRBD1 matching over 9 bases. The V and J ends lost 0 bases and 1 base, in that order; junction bases with no gene match: 9. CDR3 length equals 18 residues. CDR1 and CDR2 (germline): SGHKS, YYEKEE (reference sequence).

The chain employs TRBV7-8 and TRBJ1-1; D may be TRBD1 (6 bases). The V end lost 1 base, the J end lost 3 bases, and 15 bases lay between the germline ends. Germline CDR1 and CDR2: SGHVS and FQNEAQ. The CDR3 is made up of 16 amino acids. CDR3 in DNA: TGTGCCAGCAGCTTAGAAGGGGGAAGGGTGCACACTGAAGCTTTCTTT. This encodes CASSLEGGRVHTEAFF.

This chain joins TRBV30 and TRBJ1-2; 9 bases are a match to TRBD1. The trim removed 4 bases at V and 7 bases at J, leaving 16 bases unmatched. The CDR3 has 16 residues. Germline lookup yields CDR1 GTSNPN and CDR2 SVGIG (reference sequence). The CDR3 loop is CAWNPPGQGWMGGYTF. The CDR3 DNA is TGTGCCTGGAATCCTCCGGGACAGGGCTGGATGGGTGGCTACACCTTC.

The rearrangement joins TRBV19 to TRBJ2-7; 7 nucleotides line up with TRBD1. V was clipped by 4 bases and J by 2 bases; unmatched bases: 5. CDR3 length: 14 amino acids. CDR1 is LNHDA, CDR2 SQIVND, per germline (reference sequence). The CDR3 region has the DNA TGTGCCAGTAGTAGGGGACAGAGCACCTACGAGCAGTACTTC. Translation: CASSRGQSTYEQYF.